What follows are 16 T cell receptor beta chains derived from one specimen sequenced in a study of CD8 T cells in ankylosing spondylitis. Study findings and constraints: Ankylosing spondylitis blood appeared to carry a characteristic TCR beta motif of roughly eight highly homologous variants.

Each CDR3 protein gets one entry after TCRdb re-called the 5' RACE reads with MiXCR. The top ten hold just over 0.5% of the sample, which has 750,000 to 850,000 distinct CDR3 sequences, approximately 10% seen once. The antigens of these receptors remain unknown. The sample taken for sequencing was blood, either unsorted or a sorted T cell fraction (not recorded which). The receptors come from a male donor with ankylosing spondylitis.

This clonotype was detected only a few times. The chain links TRBV29-1 to TRBJ2-2; the match to TRBD2 covers 12 bases. J lost 5 bases, V lost 1 base, and 5 bases had no gene match. The CDR3 is made up of 16 amino acids. Germline loops: CDR1 SQVTM, CDR2 ANQGSEA. CDR3 residues: CSVEASGRGRTGELFF. The CDR3 DNA reads as TGCAGCGTTGAAGCTAGCGGGAGGGGGAGGACCGGGGAGCTGTTTTTT.

This clonotype came up a few times. The gene calls are TRBV12-5 and TRBJ1-1; 10 bases are a match to TRBD1. This CDR3 is built from 14 residues. Germline V gene data show CDR1 as LGHNT and CDR2 as FRNRAP. The V and J ends lost 3 bases and 8 bases, in that order; junction bases with no gene match: 6. DNA for the CDR3: TGTGCTAGTGGTTTAGCCGGGACAGGGGAAGAAGCTTTCTTT. It encodes CASGLAGTGEEAFF.

A few counts support this clonotype. This chain connects TRBV9 to TRBJ2-2; TRBD2 matches at 7 bases. CDR3 length: 12 amino acids. V was pared by 7 bases and J by 6 bases, with 3 bases of the junction left unmatched. CDR1 SGDLS and CDR2 YYNGEE come from the germline V gene. This CDR3 reads CASGGEAGELFF. CDR3 DNA: TGTGCCAGCGGGGGGGAGGCCGGGGAGCTGTTTTTT.

This clonotype was observed a few times. The chain carries TRBV9 and TRBJ2-1; TRBD2 is a possible D gene (7 bases). Between the trimmed V and J ends, which lost 4 bases and 5 bases, there was a span of 10 bases. This CDR3 is 13 amino acids long. The V gene's germline CDR1 is SGDLS and CDR2 YYNGEE. CDR3 protein: CASSRGGDNEQFF. The CDR3 DNA reads TGTGCCAGCAGCAGAGGGGGGGACAATGAGCAGTTCTTC.

The chain joins TRBV27 to TRBJ2-5, with a weak D call TRBD1 (6 bases). The germline gives CDR1 MNHEY, CDR2 SMNVEV (reference sequence). V was clipped by 6 bases and J by 4 bases, with 15 bases between them. There are 14 residues in the CDR3. The CDR3: CASRNAGGRETQYF. CDR3 sequence (DNA): TGTGCCAGCAGGAATGCTGGGGGCCGAGAGACCCAGTACTTC.

This clonotype appeared many times. The V call is TRBV20-1, the J call TRBJ1-2, with 7 bases fitting TRBD1. The junction had 5 bases not matched to a gene; V was cut back by 0 bases and J by 4 bases. This CDR3 is built from 14 residues. Germline V gene lookup returns CDR1 DFQATT and CDR2 SNEGSKA (reference sequence). CDR3 in amino acids: CSARDAAGGYGYTF. CDR3 bases: TGCAGTGCTAGAGATGCGGCAGGGGGCTATGGCTACACCTTC.

Ten or more counts support this clonotype. This rearrangement joins TRBV30 to TRBJ2-1; D is tentatively TRBD1 or TRBD2 (6 bases each). V was shortened by 8 bases and J by 4 bases, with 18 bases between the two germline ends. The length of the CDR3 is 14 residues. The germline gives CDR1 GTSNPN, CDR2 SVGIG (reference sequence). CDR3 amino acids: CAVPKEGEYNEQFF. The CDR3 coding sequence is TGTGCCGTTCCGAAGGAGGGGGAGTACAATGAGCAGTTCTTC.

The chain carries TRBV20-1 and TRBJ2-1, with 9 bases matching TRBD1. Germline V CDR1 and CDR2: DFQATT, SNEGSKA (reference sequence). The CDR3 is 16 residues long. The V gene end was trimmed by 1 base and the J gene end by 0 bases; junction bases not matched to a gene: 4. CDR3 nucleotides: TGCAGTGCTAGAGTGACAGGGGGGCCCTCCTACAATGAGCAGTTCTTC. This gives the protein CSARVTGGPSYNEQFF.

This chain links TRBV15 with TRBJ2-7; maybe TRBD1 (5 bases). In germline, CDR1 is LNHNV, CDR2 YYDKDF (reference sequence). V was trimmed by 0 bases and J by 3 bases, leaving 12 bases between them. The CDR3 is made up of 15 amino acids. Here the CDR3 DNA reads TGTGCCACCAGCAGAGATACACAGGTTAGCTACGAGCAGTACTTC. Amino acids: CATSRDTQVSYEQYF.

This clonotype was picked up a small number of times. This sequence joins TRBV4-3 and TRBJ2-1; D is undetermined. Germline V gene lookup returns CDR1 LGHNA and CDR2 YSLEER. There are 17 residues in the CDR3. Trimming stripped 0 bases from V and 1 base from J, with 13 bases between. CDR3 in amino acids: CASSQEAVTLSYNEQFF. The DNA of the CDR3 is TGCGCCAGCAGCCAAGAAGCAGTCACCCTATCCTACAATGAGCAGTTCTTC.

The rearrangement joins TRBV7-8 to TRBJ2-6; the match to TRBD1 covers 7 bases. CDR1 is SGHVS and CDR2 is FQNEAQ in the germline V gene. V lost 0 bases, J lost 0 bases, and 8 bases stayed unmatched. The CDR3 has 19 amino acids. CDR3 coding DNA: TGTGCCAGCAGCTTAGCCGGGACAGATGTTTACTCTGGGGCCAACGTCCTGACTTTC. Translating gives CASSLAGTDVYSGANVLTF.

This clonotype occurred a few times. V usage is TRBV10-3 and J usage is TRBJ2-3; 11 nucleotides line up with TRBD2. The CDR3 contains 14 residues. From germline, CDR1 is ENHRY and CDR2 SYGVKD. The V gene end was trimmed by 10 bases and the J gene end by 4 bases; junction bases not matched to a gene: 7. The CDR3 loop reads CATLPGLAADTQYF. CDR3 sequence (DNA): TGTGCCACCCTACCGGGACTAGCGGCAGATACGCAGTATTTT.

The sample holds a few counts of this clonotype. The rearrangement uses TRBV28 and TRBJ2-5; 12 bases are shared with TRBD2. The length of the CDR3 is 15 residues. V lost 4 bases, J lost 4 bases, and 4 bases stayed unmatched. Germline CDR1 MDHEN, CDR2 SYDVKM. In nucleotides, the CDR3 is TGTGCCAGCAGTTCCCGACTAGCGGGGGTAGAGACCCAGTACTTC. Translating it yields CASSSRLAGVETQYF.

This clonotype appeared a few times. The chain is built from TRBV27 and TRBJ2-1, with TRBD2 as a possible D gene (6 bases). The V gene's germline CDR1 is MNHEY and CDR2 SMNVEV (reference sequence). V was pared by 8 bases and J by 0 bases, with 20 bases between. The CDR3 contains 17 residues. CDR3 bases: TGTGCCAGCCTAGCGCACCCTCGAGGGAGCTCCTACAATGAGCAGTTCTTC. Protein: CASLAHPRGSSYNEQFF.

This clonotype was counted between two and nine times. The chain joins TRBV5-1 to TRBJ2-5; 8 bases are a match to TRBD1. V lost 2 bases and J lost 5; bases outside the gene matches: 11. This CDR3 is 16 amino acids long. Germline CDR1 SGHRS, CDR2 YFSETQ. The CDR3 nucleotides read TGCGCCAGCAGCTTCCCTGTTGCAGGGGGCGGGGAGACCCAGTACTTC. Its protein is CASSFPVAGGGETQYF.

This clonotype was picked up a small number of times. V and J are TRBV6-5 and TRBJ1-2; possible D gene TRBD1, 5 bases. The V end lost 2 bases, the J end lost 4 bases, and 14 bases lay between the germline ends. This CDR3 is 15 amino acids long. Germline CDR1 and CDR2: MNHEY and SVGAGI. CDR3 sequence: CASSYSIGAIYGYTF. CDR3 DNA sequence: TGTGCCAGCAGTTACAGTATAGGGGCCATCTATGGCTACACCTTC.